The clone carrying this T cell receptor (beta chain) has ten or more counts. Its antigen is as yet unknown. The germline V gene encodes CDR1 KGHDR and CDR2 SFDVKD. The CDR3 has 15 residues. V gave up 10 bases and J gave up 11 bases; unmatched junction bases: 17. A TCRbeta library incorporating unique molecular identifiers was prepared. MiXCR, applied by TCRdb to the PCR reads, yields one record per CDR3 protein. The data hold 65,000 to 75,000 distinct CDR3 sequences, with roughly 5.2% observed a single time. These data are taken from a study of T-cell reconstitution after alpha-beta-depleted transplantation in children. The study, taken as a whole, reports: T-cell counts and diversity at one year post-transplant came mainly from newly produced T cells.

This TCR derives from a boy under two years old who had a stem cell transplant for acute myeloid leukemia, so the T cells may come from the graft donor. The rearrangement uses TRBV24-1 and TRBJ1-5, with 9 bases aligning to TRBD1. Sequencing used PBMCs, mostly from graft donor cells, obtained 180 days after TCRalphabeta/CD19-depleted stem cell transplant. CDR3: CATSDRGSTLGAQHF. The CDR3 DNA sequence: TGTGCCACGAGCGACAGGGGGTCGACTCTGGGGGCCCAGCATTTT.